This T cell receptor beta chain was sequenced for a study of blood T cells in healthy people across ages. With a J-beta primer mix and a sample-barcoded 5' primer, a second PCR ran roughly 6 to 11 cycles. Every single cDNA molecule received a tag from a template-switch adaptor with 12 random nucleotides. MiXCR, run by TCRdb on the 5' RACE reads, gives a single entry per CDR3 protein. Of some 780,000 distinct CDR3 sequences in the sample, roughly 50% were seen once. Germline loops: CDR1 SGHRS, CDR2 YFSETQ. The CDR3 has 14 amino acids. The clonotype was recovered from a man between 35 and 55 years old in good health. The rearrangement uses TRBV5-1 and TRBJ2-7; D is possibly TRBD1 (5 bases). The DNA end is a closer match to TRBJ2-1, so the J assignment may be wrong. Input material: blood. CDR3 DNA: TGCGCCAGCAGCTTGACAACAGGAGCCTACGAGCAGTTCTTC. It yields the protein CASSLTTGAYEQFF.